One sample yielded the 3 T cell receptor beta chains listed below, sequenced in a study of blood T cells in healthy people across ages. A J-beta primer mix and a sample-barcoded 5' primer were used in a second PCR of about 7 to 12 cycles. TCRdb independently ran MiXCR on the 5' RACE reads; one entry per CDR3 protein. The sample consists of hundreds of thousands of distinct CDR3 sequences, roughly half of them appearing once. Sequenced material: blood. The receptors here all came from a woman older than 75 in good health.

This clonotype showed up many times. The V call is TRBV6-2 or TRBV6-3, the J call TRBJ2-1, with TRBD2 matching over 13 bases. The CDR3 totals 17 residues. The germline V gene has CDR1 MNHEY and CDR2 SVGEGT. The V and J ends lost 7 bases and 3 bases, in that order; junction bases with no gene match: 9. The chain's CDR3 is CASTELAGGPSYNEQFF. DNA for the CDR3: TGTGCCAGCACCGAACTAGCGGGGGGGCCCAGCTACAATGAGCAGTTCTTC.

CDR3 loop: CASSFSGRAYNEQFF. The CDR3 DNA sequence: TGTGCCAGCAGCTTTAGCGGGAGGGCATACAATGAGCAGTTCTTC. The chain carries TRBV7-7 and TRBJ2-1; TRBD2 aligns across 11 bases. Germline trimming cut 3 bases from V and 4 bases from J; bases unmatched to any gene: 2. Germline V gene lookup returns CDR1 SSHAT and CDR2 FNYEAQ (reference sequence). The length of the CDR3 is 15 residues. Full variable domain (rest looked up from reference TRBV7-7 and TRBJ2-1): GAGVSQSPRYKVTKRGQDVTLRCDPISSHATLYWYQQALGQGPEFLTYFNYEAQPDKSGLPSDRFSAERPEGSISTLTIQRTEQRDSAMYRCASSFSGRAYNEQFFGPGTRLTVL.

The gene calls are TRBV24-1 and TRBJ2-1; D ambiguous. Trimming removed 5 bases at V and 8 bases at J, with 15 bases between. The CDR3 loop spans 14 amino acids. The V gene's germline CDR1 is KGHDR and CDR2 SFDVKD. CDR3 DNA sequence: TGTGCCACCAGTGTCAGTGGGAAGTTAGATGAGCAGTTCTTC. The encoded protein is CATSVSGKLDEQFF.